Listed below are T cell receptor beta chains from one sample, sequenced in a study of cytomegalovirus exposure and HLA in healthy donors. Method: immunoSEQ multiplex PCR; TCRdb's copy keeps in-frame clones and lacks some. The sample table includes around 27,000 clones. The sequenced sample consisted of PBMCs. The source of these receptors is a man aged 30 to 39 in good health and CMV-seronegative. CDR3s leave out the opening cysteine and the closing phenylalanine or tryptophan. D genes are given only for firm matches.

V gene	J gene	D gene	CDR3 protein
TRBV19	TRBJ2-1	TRBD2	ASSKAGGPYNEQF
TRBV27	TRBJ1-1	NA	ASREGSTEAF
TRBV29-1	TRBJ2-1	NA	SAGGGQASYNEQF
TRBV4-2	TRBJ2-2	TRBD1	ASSTMDRAWDGELF
TRBV15	TRBJ2-1	NA	ATSRQLNEQF
TRBV19	TRBJ2-3	NA	ASSARADTQY
TRBV15	NA	NA	ATSRILGAYEQY
TRBV7-9	TRBJ2-6	NA	ASSLAVRQGNGANVLT
TRBV6-6	TRBJ1-2	TRBD1	ASRTGQGQGYT
TRBV19	TRBJ2-1	TRBD2	ASNLADSYNEQF
TRBV5-6	TRBJ2-2	TRBD1	ASSPLGTGKRTGELF
TRBV18	TRBJ1-1	NA	ASSPDRSFMNTEAF
TRBV6-1	TRBJ1-4	TRBD1	ASSEAGQGDEKLF
TRBV9	TRBJ1-1	NA	ASSVTTLRSGGAEAF
TRBV2	TRBJ2-1	NA	ASTPGVPNEQF
TRBV29-1	TRBJ2-1	TRBD1	SIEDPMGKVDRGLLEGNEQF